The 3 T cell receptor beta chains listed next were all sequenced from one sample in a study of vaccination and CD4 T cells after COVID-19. MiXCR, applied by TCRdb to the PCR reads, yields one record per CDR3 protein. Of tens of thousands of distinct CDR3 sequences listed, approximately 49% are singletons. Time point specified: late sampling 161 to 241 days after vaccination in three convalescent patients. Sequenced here: CD4+ T cells from blood, sampled about 7 months after SARS-CoV-2 vaccination. The receptors originated from a human donor who had recovered from COVID-19.

This chain joins TRBV28 and TRBJ2-7; D is ambiguous. V lost 6 bases and J 3 bases, leaving 18 bases between the germline ends. Germline assignment: CDR1 MDHEN and CDR2 SYDVKM. The CDR3 contains 15 residues. This chain's CDR3 is CASSPTADIVYEQYF. The CDR3 bases are TGTGCCAGCAGCCCGACTGCCGATATAGTCTACGAGCAGTACTTC. Together with reference TRBV28 and TRBJ2-7, the CDR3 gives the full variable domain: DVKVTQSSRYLVKRTGEKVFLECVQDMDHENMFWYRQDPGLGLRLIYFSYDVKMKEKGDIPEGYSVSREKKERFSLILESASTNQTSMYLCASSPTADIVYEQYFGPGTRLTVT.

The CDR3 DNA sequence: TGCAGTGCTATGTGGCTAGCGGGAGGATCCTACAATGAGCAGTTCTTC. Protein: CSAMWLAGGSYNEQFF. The gene calls are TRBV20-1 and TRBJ2-1, with 11 bases aligning to TRBD2. The CDR3 totals 16 residues. Germline loops: CDR1 DFQATT, CDR2 SNEGSKA (reference sequence). With V trimmed by 4 bases and J by 1 base, 6 bases remained unmatched.

The chain recombines TRBV27 with TRBJ2-5; 10 bases are a match to TRBD2. Germline values: CDR1 MNHEY, CDR2 SMNVEV (reference sequence). The length of the CDR3 is 18 residues. V shed 2 bases, J shed 5 bases, and the junction held 14 bases outside the gene matches. CDR3 loop: CASSLATSGHTLRETQYF. In nucleotides, the CDR3 is TGTGCCAGCAGTTTAGCGACTAGCGGGCACACACTTAGGGAGACCCAGTACTTC.